This TCR beta chain was profiled in a study of shared clonotypes between healthy human individuals. Sequencing used immunoSEQ multiplex PCR; TCRdb keeps in-frame clones, though not all of them. The sample includes over a million clones, 75% to 85% of them seen just once. CDR3 length: 15 amino acids. Germline V gene sequence: CDR1 MGHRA, CDR2 YSYEKL. V gave up 4 bases and J gave up 9 bases, with 19 bases separating them. This TCR was sampled from a man between 18 and 35 years old in good health. Some clones in this sample may be carry-over from other donors' samples. The sample consisted of memory CD4+ T cells from PBMCs. As for subset: CD45RA-negative fraction. V gene TRBV4-1 combines with J gene TRBJ2-1; tentatively, D is TRBD1 (6 bases). DNA of the CDR3: TGCGCCAGCAGCCTGCGGACGCGGACAGCTCCTGAGCAGTTCTTC. As protein: CASSLRTRTAPEQFF.